The 15 T cell receptor beta chains below were found in one sample sequenced in a study of T cell repertoires in cytomegalovirus infection. The antigens for these receptors are not known. TCRdb used MiXCR to reprocess the reads, holding one entry per CDR3 protein. The sample consists of about 330,000 distinct CDR3 sequences, about 32% of them appearing once. Sequenced here: cultured PBMCs, sampled from culture after CMV antigen stimulation. The receptors were gathered from a human donor in good health (CMV status not recorded). Some clones in this sample may be carry-over from other donors' samples.

This clonotype has ten or more counts. V is TRBV7-2 and J is TRBJ2-3; weak D call: TRBD1 (5 bases). CDR3 length equals 14 residues. V was clipped by 5 bases and J by 4 bases, with 13 bases between them. CDR1 is SGHTA, CDR2 FQGNSA, per germline. The CDR3 loop is CASSPSRGPDTQYF. The CDR3 nucleotides read TGTGCCAGCAGCCCATCTAGGGGCCCAGATACGCAGTATTTT.

This clonotype was counted ten times or more. V gene TRBV2 combines with J gene TRBJ1-5; D unclear. V dropped 5 bases and J dropped 7 bases, with 12 bases sitting between them. The CDR3 is 13 residues long. Germline V gene lookup returns CDR1 SNHLY and CDR2 FYNNEI. CDR3: CASSLGIWQPQHF. Here the CDR3 DNA reads TGTGCCAGCAGTTTGGGGATATGGCAGCCCCAGCATTTT.

This clonotype was seen a few times. The chain carries TRBV7-2 and TRBJ2-7, with D perhaps being TRBD1 or TRBD2 (5 bases each). Trimming cost V 2 bases and J 4 bases, with 12 bases left between them. Germline CDR1 SGHTA, CDR2 FQGNSA. The CDR3 covers 14 residues. CDR3 in amino acids: CASSLLGEGYEQYF. CDR3 nucleotides: TGTGCCAGCAGCTTATTGGGGGAAGGGTACGAGCAGTACTTC. The full variable domain, with the rest looked up from reference TRBV7-2 and TRBJ2-7, is GAGVSQSPSNKVTEKGKDVELRCDPISGHTALYWYRQSLGQGLEFLIYFQGNSAPDKSGLPSDRFSAERTGGSVSTLTIQRTQQEDSAVYLCASSLLGEGYEQYFGPGTRLTVT.

This clonotype was seen at least ten times. The rearrangement links TRBV7-2 to TRBJ1-6; no clear D. The germline V and J ends were trimmed by 2 bases and 8 bases, with 4 bases remaining between them. The CDR3 loop spans 12 amino acids. The germline CDR1 and CDR2 sequences are SGHTA and FQGNSA. CDR3 coding DNA: TGTGCCAGCAGCTTAACGGATTCACCCCTCCACTTT. Residues: CASSLTDSPLHF.

This clonotype has only a few counts. The chain recombines TRBV7-2 with TRBJ2-1; possibly TRBD2 for D (6 bases). CDR3 length: 12 amino acids. In germline, CDR1 is SGHTA, CDR2 FQGNSA. Between the trimmed V and J ends, which lost 5 bases and 10 bases, there was a span of 12 bases. The CDR3 sequence is CASSALAFEQFF. The CDR3 bases are TGTGCCAGCAGCGCTCTAGCGTTCGAGCAGTTCTTC.

This clonotype was seen ten or more times. This sequence joins TRBV6-6 and TRBJ1-5; 10 bases match TRBD1. Germline V gene data show CDR1 as MNHNY and CDR2 as SVGAGI (reference sequence). CDR3 length: 16 residues. V lost 5 bases, J lost 3 bases, and 7 bases stayed unmatched. Written as DNA, the CDR3 is TGTGCCAGCAGTCGTACGACAGGGGGCATCAATCAGCCCCAGCATTTT. It specifies CASSRTTGGINQPQHF.

This clonotype was detected only a few times. This chain joins TRBV6-5 and TRBJ1-1; D remains ambiguous. Between the trimmed V and J ends, which lost 6 bases and 1 base, there was a span of 9 bases. CDR1 is MNHEY, CDR2 SVGAGI, per germline. This CDR3 contains 13 residues. CDR3 coding DNA: TGTGCCAGCAGACAAGACGGGAACACTGAAGCTTTCTTT. This gives the protein CASRQDGNTEAFF.

The V gene is TRBV4-3, the J gene TRBJ1-2, with a possible D match to TRBD1 (6 bases). The germline gives CDR1 LGHNA, CDR2 YSLEER. This CDR3 region has 15 residues. With 0 bases removed from V and 6 bases from J, the gap between germline ends came to 14 bases. The chain's CDR3 is CASSQDHRTANGYTF. In DNA, the CDR3 is TGCGCCAGCAGCCAAGATCACAGGACAGCTAATGGCTACACCTTC.

This chain connects TRBV4-2 to TRBJ2-1; the match to TRBD2 covers 11 bases. V was clipped by 4 bases and J by 0 bases; unmatched bases: 8. This CDR3 has 18 residues. Germline values: CDR1 LGHNA, CDR2 YNFKEQ. Written as DNA, the CDR3 is TGTGCCAGCAGCCCGCTTGGGACTAGCGGAGTCTCCTACAATGAGCAGTTCTTC. Residues: CASSPLGTSGVSYNEQFF.

The rearrangement links TRBV18 to TRBJ1-1; D gene uncertain. The V end was cut by 3 bases, the J end by 4 bases, with 15 bases between. Germline V gene lookup returns CDR1 KGHSH and CDR2 LQKENI. The CDR3 length is 15 residues. CDR3 region: CASSPTLPGGTEAFF. As DNA, the CDR3 is TGTGCCAGCTCACCGACACTCCCGGGCGGCACTGAAGCTTTCTTT.

The rearrangement joins TRBV4-3 to TRBJ1-1, with TRBD1 matching over 7 bases. The CDR3 spans 15 residues. V lost 1 base and J lost 2; bases outside the gene matches: 4. From germline, CDR1 is LGHNA and CDR2 YSLEER. CDR3 coding DNA: TGCGCCAGCAGCCAAGTGACAGGGACTAACACTGAAGCTTTCTTT. Its translation is CASSQVTGTNTEAFF.

This clonotype was found a few times. The chain employs TRBV28 and TRBJ2-5; 10 bases fit TRBD2. The ends lost 3 bases at V and 2 bases at J; junction bases unmatched: 9. Germline V lookup: CDR1 MDHEN, CDR2 SYDVKM. There are 17 residues in the CDR3. CDR3 bases: TGTGCCAGCAGTTTCCAACTAGCGGGATATAGGCAAGAGACCCAGTACTTC. Translating gives CASSFQLAGYRQETQYF.

In its sample, this clonotype was seen once. The chain links TRBV24-1 to TRBJ2-1; D possibly matches TRBD1 or TRBD2 (5 bases each). Germline V gene sequence: CDR1 KGHDR, CDR2 SFDVKD. V was pared by 2 bases and J by 7 bases, with 11 bases between. This CDR3 has 14 amino acids. CDR3 DNA: TGTGCCACCAGTGATTCGGGGACGGGTAATGAGCAGTTCTTC. Protein sequence: CATSDSGTGNEQFF.

This clonotype was counted only a few times. V gene TRBV12-3 or TRBV12-4 combines with J gene TRBJ2-7, with TRBD1 identical over 9 bases. CDR3 length: 14 amino acids. V shed 5 bases, J shed 7 bases, and the junction held 9 bases outside the gene matches. The DNA of the CDR3 is TGTGCCAGCAGTCCGACAGGGGGGAATCGTGAGCAGTACGTC. Translated, it gives CASSPTGGNREQYV.

This clonotype was seen more than once but under ten times. One end of the junction does not line up with germline, which may come from a read error. This CDR3 is CASSFSSSNQPQLF. The CDR3 DNA sequence: TGTGCCAGCAGCTTTTCTTCCAGCAATCAGCCCCAGCTTTTT. The genes are TRBV7-2 and TRBJ1-5; no clear D gene. Germline V CDR1 and CDR2: SGHTA, FQGNSA. The CDR3 extends over 14 amino acids.